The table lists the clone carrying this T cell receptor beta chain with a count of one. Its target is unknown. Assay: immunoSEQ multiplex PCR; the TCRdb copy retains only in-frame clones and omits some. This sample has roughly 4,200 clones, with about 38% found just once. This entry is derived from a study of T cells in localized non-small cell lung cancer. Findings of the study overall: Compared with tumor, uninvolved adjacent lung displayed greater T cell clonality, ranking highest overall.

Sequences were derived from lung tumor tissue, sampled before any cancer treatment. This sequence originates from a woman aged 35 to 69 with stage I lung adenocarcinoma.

CDR3 loop: CASLRDLLGAFF. In DNA, the CDR3 is TGTGCCAGCCTTCGGGACCTGTTAGGAGCTTTCTTT. The chain carries TRBV9 and TRBJ1-1, with D tentatively TRBD1 (5 bases). This CDR3 is 12 amino acids long. Trimming took off 7 bases at V and 10 bases at J, with 17 bases between the two ends. The germline CDR1 and CDR2 sequences are SGDLS and YYNGEE.